Below are 30 T cell receptor beta chains sequenced from a single sample in a study of CD8 T cells in Susac syndrome. Reverse transcription of about 0.45 to 1 ug RNA used random hexamers. TCRdb re-called the immunoSEQ multiplex PCR reads through MiXCR, storing one row per CDR3 protein. The sample yields 120,000 or so distinct CDR3 sequences, about 95% seen once. Sequencing was carried out using CD8+ T cells from PBMCs. These receptors were collected from a human donor with Susac syndrome.

This clonotype was recorded once. The chain is built from TRBV6-5 and TRBJ1-1; unclear D gene. The germline V gene has CDR1 MNHEY and CDR2 SVGAGI. This CDR3 is 15 amino acids long. Between the trimmed V and J ends, which lost 8 bases and 4 bases, there was a span of 20 bases. The CDR3 DNA reads TGTGCCAGCTCCTACCCGGGTATGGGGTCCACTGAAGCTTTCTTT. Translating it yields CASSYPGMGSTEAFF.

This clonotype was seen only a few times. V and J are TRBV20-1 and TRBJ2-2; tentatively, D is TRBD2 (6 bases). Trimming pared 2 bases from V and 3 bases from J, leaving 13 bases between. This CDR3 is 15 amino acids long. Germline V gene sequence: CDR1 DFQATT, CDR2 SNEGSKA (reference sequence). CDR3 sequence: CSARSGGADTGELFF. CDR3 DNA: TGCAGTGCTAGATCCGGGGGAGCGGACACCGGGGAGCTGTTTTTT.

The chain carries TRBV5-6 and TRBJ1-2; D gene ambiguous. Germline-derived CDR1 and CDR2 are SGHDT and YYEEEE. The CDR3 is 14 amino acids. V lost 0 bases, J lost 1 base, and 7 bases lay in between. This CDR3 reads CASSLGQDNYGYTF. As DNA, the CDR3 is TGTGCCAGCAGCTTGGGGCAGGATAACTATGGCTACACCTTC.

The rearrangement uses TRBV15 and TRBJ2-1; 9 positions agree with TRBD1. Germline V CDR1 and CDR2: LNHNV, YYDKDF (reference sequence). V lost 0 bases and J lost 10; bases outside the gene matches: 7. The CDR3 runs to 15 residues. CDR3 in DNA: TGTGCCACCAGCAGAGATAGGGACAGGGCAAGGGAGCAGTTCTTC. Encoded protein: CATSRDRDRAREQFF.

The gene calls are TRBV11-1 and TRBJ2-2, with 7 positions matching TRBD2. The CDR3 runs 19 residues. Germline V gene data show CDR1 as SGHAT and CDR2 as FQDESV (reference sequence). J gave up 6 bases and V 2 bases, and 18 bases lay outside the gene matches. CDR3 region: CASSLSPGEGPTGSGELFF. CDR3 DNA: TGTGCCAGCAGCTTATCCCCCGGGGAGGGGCCCACGGGATCCGGGGAGCTGTTTTTT.

The chain links TRBV7-9 to TRBJ1-2; D unresolved. The V end was cut by 6 bases, the J end by 4 bases, with 15 bases between. The V gene's germline CDR1 is SEHNR and CDR2 FQNEAQ (reference sequence). The CDR3 covers 14 residues. CDR3 region: CASSPGEGGYGYTF. Here the CDR3 DNA reads TGTGCCAGCAGTCCCGGAGAGGGAGGCTATGGCTACACCTTC.

The rearrangement joins TRBV7-4 to TRBJ2-1; D perhaps matches TRBD1 (5 bases). Germline CDR1 is SGHVT and CDR2 is SQSDAQ. This CDR3 is 14 amino acids long. Trimming removed 9 bases at V and 0 bases at J, with 12 bases between. Here the CDR3 reads CASTGAYSYNEQFF. The CDR3 DNA reads TGTGCCAGTACAGGAGCCTACTCCTACAATGAGCAGTTCTTC.

This rearrangement joins TRBV7-2 to TRBJ2-1; tentatively, D is TRBD1 (5 bases). V was trimmed by 3 bases and J by 2 bases, leaving 14 bases between them. The germline V gene encodes CDR1 SGHTA and CDR2 FQGNSA. The CDR3 spans 16 residues. The CDR3 DNA reads TGTGCCAGCAGCTTGGGGCCTATCCCCCCCTACAATGAGCAGTTCTTC. Amino acid sequence: CASSLGPIPPYNEQFF.

The chain recombines TRBV4-2 with TRBJ1-2; 8 bases are shared with TRBD1. The CDR3 sequence is 17 residues long. V shed 3 bases, J shed 5 bases, and the junction held 14 bases outside the gene matches. Germline CDR1 LGHNA, CDR2 YNFKEQ. CDR3 in amino acids: CASSHLDPQGVQYGYTF. In nucleotides, the CDR3 is TGTGCCAGCAGCCACCTAGACCCACAGGGGGTCCAATATGGCTACACCTTC.

The chain recombines TRBV6-2 or TRBV6-3 with TRBJ2-7; D is possibly TRBD2 (6 bases). The CDR3 consists of 11 residues. Germline lookup yields CDR1 MNHEY and CDR2 SVGEGT. The V end was cut by 2 bases, the J end by 7 bases, with 6 bases between. As DNA, the CDR3 is TGTGCCAGCAGTTACGGAGGGGAGCAGTACTTC. The encoded protein is CASSYGGEQYF.

The rearrangement joins TRBV4-3 to TRBJ1-2; 7 nucleotides agree with TRBD1. Germline CDR1 is LGHNA and CDR2 is YSLEER. V was pared by 0 bases and J by 7 bases, with 11 bases of the junction left unmatched. The CDR3 loop spans 16 amino acids. The CDR3 region has the DNA TGCGCCAGCAGCCAAGACTGGGGGCCCTCAGGGGGTGGCTACACCTTC. Its protein is CASSQDWGPSGGGYTF.

The J gene is TRBJ1-6, the V gene TRBV6-2 or TRBV6-3; D is undetermined. The ends were cut back, 7 bases at V and 5 bases at J, with 9 bases in the middle. The CDR3 has 13 amino acids. Germline V gives CDR1 MNHEY, CDR2 SVGEGT. The CDR3 loop is CASNEQDNSPLHF. The DNA of the CDR3 is TGTGCCAGCAATGAACAAGATAATTCACCCCTCCACTTT.

The gene calls are TRBV30 and TRBJ1-3; D is ambiguous. V lost 1 base and J lost 3, with 7 bases in between. This CDR3 is 13 amino acids long. Per germline, CDR1 GTSNPN and CDR2 SVGIG (reference sequence). The CDR3 protein is CAWSAGSGNTIYF. The CDR3 region has the DNA TGTGCCTGGAGTGCAGGAAGTGGAAACACCATATATTTT.

V is TRBV7-9 and J is TRBJ2-7, with TRBD2 identical over 8 bases. V trimming: 2 bases; J trimming: 4 bases; junction bases outside the gene matches: 1. Germline CDR1 and CDR2: SEHNR and FQNEAQ (reference sequence). The CDR3 is made up of 13 amino acids. CDR3 region: CASSLPGGYEQYF. CDR3 sequence (DNA): TGTGCCAGCAGCTTACCGGGGGGGTACGAGCAGTACTTC.

This chain joins TRBV20-1 and TRBJ2-2; D assignment may be TRBD1 or TRBD2 (5 bases each). Germline V gene data show CDR1 as DFQATT and CDR2 as SNEGSKA (reference sequence). V lost 6 bases to trimming and J lost 0 bases, with 14 bases between them. This CDR3 spans 15 amino acids. The CDR3 nucleotides read TGCAGTGCCTCGGGGACCCAGGCGAACACCGGGGAGCTGTTTTTT. Amino acid sequence: CSASGTQANTGELFF.

The gene calls are TRBV12-3 or TRBV12-4 and TRBJ2-1; TRBD2 matches at 8 bases. The CDR3 is 18 residues long. With V trimmed by 7 bases and J by 2 bases, 16 bases remained unmatched. This chain's CDR3 is CASTVNDLAGQAYNEQFF. CDR3 DNA: TGTGCCAGCACCGTAAACGACCTAGCGGGCCAAGCCTACAATGAGCAGTTCTTC.

This clonotype appeared a single time. The V and J genes are TRBV18 and TRBJ1-1; D not certain. V was trimmed by 4 bases and J by 5 bases, leaving 11 bases between them. The CDR3 has 13 residues. CDR1 is KGHSH, CDR2 LQKENI, per germline. Here the CDR3 DNA reads TGTGCCAGCTCACTTGACACCGGGACTGAAGCTTTCTTT. Its protein product is CASSLDTGTEAFF.

This chain joins TRBV6-6 and TRBJ2-7; TRBD1 matches 7 bases. The germline gives CDR1 MNHNY, CDR2 SVGAGI (reference sequence). The CDR3 is made up of 14 amino acids. V gave up 2 bases and J gave up 4 bases; unmatched junction bases: 5. CDR3 nucleotides: TGTGCCAGCAGTTACCCGGACAGGCCATACGAGCAGTACTTC. Translation: CASSYPDRPYEQYF.

The V call is TRBV7-9, the J call TRBJ1-1; D not certain. CDR1 SEHNR and CDR2 FQNEAQ come from the germline V gene (reference sequence). This CDR3 is built from 12 residues. Trimming took 1 base from V and 6 from J, leaving 6 bases between them. The DNA for the CDR3 is TGTGCCAGCAGCTTAGGTTTCGCTGAAGCTTTCTTT. Its protein product is CASSLGFAEAFF.

Regarding this clonotype: Its ends do not fully match the called genes, so a read error is possible. The chain has TRBV7-7 and TRBJ2-7, with D possibly matching TRBD1 (6 bases). The CDR3 spans 15 residues. Germline V CDR1 and CDR2: SSHAT, FNYEAQ (reference sequence). CDR3 sequence: CASSLAQGGSYEQYF. In DNA form, the CDR3 reads TGTGCTAGCAGCTTAGCGCAAGGGGGATCCTACGAGCAGTACTTC.

V gene TRBV6-5 combines with J gene TRBJ1-4, with 7 bases that match TRBD1. The germline V gene has CDR1 MNHEY and CDR2 SVGAGI. The CDR3 extends over 15 amino acids. V lost 6 bases to trimming and J lost 8 bases; unmatched junction nucleotides: 12. CDR3 residues: CASRPLTGSAEKLFF. CDR3 bases: TGTGCCAGCAGACCATTGACAGGGTCAGCGGAAAAACTGTTTTTT.

The chain uses TRBV6-1 and TRBJ2-1; 9 bases agree with TRBD1. CDR3 length equals 16 residues. CDR1 is MNHNS, CDR2 SASEGT, per germline. The trim removed 6 bases at V and 2 bases at J, leaving 8 bases unmatched. For the CDR3, the DNA is TGTGCCAGCAGCCCGGGACAGGGTTTAACCTACAATGAGCAGTTCTTC. Its translation is CASSPGQGLTYNEQFF.

The chain employs TRBV4-2 and TRBJ1-3; D not certain. This CDR3 is 13 amino acids long. The V end lost 1 base, the J end lost 3 bases, and 4 bases lay between the germline ends. CDR1 is LGHNA, CDR2 YNFKEQ, per germline. In DNA form, the CDR3 reads TGTGCCAGCAGCCAAGCGCTTGGAAACACCATATATTTT. Translation gives CASSQALGNTIYF.

This clonotype was detected ten times or more. The chain uses TRBV6-2 or TRBV6-3 and TRBJ2-1; no clear D gene. The CDR3 contains 14 residues. From germline, CDR1 is MNHEY and CDR2 SVGEGT. Trimming stripped 0 bases from V and 6 bases from J, with 9 bases between. CDR3 protein: CASSYSTDGNEQFF. CDR3 sequence (DNA): TGTGCCAGCAGTTACTCTACCGACGGCAATGAGCAGTTCTTC.

J is TRBJ2-7 and V is TRBV6-5, with D possibly called TRBD1 or TRBD2 (6 bases each). The CDR3 is made up of 11 amino acids. V gave up 6 bases and J gave up 6 bases, with 9 bases separating them. The germline gives CDR1 MNHEY, CDR2 SVGAGI. The CDR3 protein is CASREGGEQYF. The CDR3 nucleotides read TGTGCCAGCAGGGAGGGGGGCGAGCAGTACTTC.

CDR3 loop: CASSHGLAGGRDQETQYF. As DNA, the CDR3 is TGTGCCAGCAGTCACGGACTAGCGGGAGGCCGGGACCAAGAGACCCAGTACTTC. This chain links TRBV7-3 with TRBJ2-5, with 14 bases matching TRBD2. Trimming took 6 bases from V and 0 from J; bases not matched to a gene: 9. The CDR3 has 18 amino acids. Germline lookup yields CDR1 SGHTA and CDR2 FQGTGA.

The genes are TRBV7-3 and TRBJ2-5; D might be TRBD2 (7 bases). Germline loops: CDR1 SGHTA, CDR2 FQGTGA. This CDR3 contains 14 residues. The V end was cut by 5 bases, the J end by 9 bases, with 19 bases between. The CDR3, as DNA: TGTGCCAGCAGCCCCGGGGGAGGGGGAATGGCCCAGTACTTC. Its protein is CASSPGGGGMAQYF.

Only one count was recorded for this clonotype. The chain joins TRBV27 to TRBJ2-1, with unresolved D. Germline CDR1 reads MNHEY; CDR2 reads SMNVEV (reference sequence). The ends were cut back, 10 bases at V and 9 bases at J, with 16 bases in the middle. The CDR3 spans 12 residues. The CDR3 loop is CAIMIGVGEQFF. The DNA for the CDR3 is TGTGCCATTATGATCGGAGTTGGTGAGCAGTTCTTC.

The rearrangement uses TRBV20-1 and TRBJ2-5, with D possibly TRBD1 on 5 matching bases. The CDR3 is 13 amino acids. Germline CDR1 and CDR2: DFQATT and SNEGSKA (reference sequence). Trimming took off 6 bases at V and 1 base at J, with 12 bases between the two ends. The CDR3 DNA reads as TGCAGTGCCAGACAGTCACGCCAAGAGACCCAGTACTTC. Protein: CSARQSRQETQYF.

The rearrangement joins TRBV11-2 to TRBJ1-4; the D is unclear. The CDR3 runs to 15 residues. Germline CDR1 SGHAT, CDR2 FQNNGV. The ends were cut back, 8 bases at V and 3 bases at J, with 16 bases in the middle. This CDR3 reads CASATELSPNEKLFF. The CDR3 DNA reads TGTGCCAGCGCAACAGAACTTAGCCCTAATGAAAAACTGTTTTTT.